This T cell receptor beta chain comes out of a study of OX40 agonist ivuxolimab in advanced cancers. Study at large: People in dose escalation had one of these cancers: hepatocellular carcinoma, melanoma, renal cell or head and neck cancer. There were three patients with partial responses, one having hepatocellular carcinoma and two cutaneous melanoma. General study results and limits: Researchers did not determine the expanded peripheral T cells' antigen specificity. The study found among the lowest clonal expansion in partial responders at 0.1-3.0 mg/kg.

The CDR3 spans 14 residues. V was clipped by 0 bases and J by 2 bases, with 4 bases between them. Germline loops: CDR1 ENHRY, CDR2 SYGVKD. Some clones are missing from TCRdb's copy, which holds only in-frame ones; the method was immunoSEQ multiplex PCR. In the table there are around 45,000 clones, about 88% of which are singletons. Note on this clone: Its antigen is unknown.

This clonotype originated in an adult with an advanced solid tumor such as melanoma, head and neck, liver or kidney cancer. The chain is built from TRBV10-3 and TRBJ2-2; D is unclear. Specimen: CD4+ or CD8+ T cells sorted from blood, collected in a trial of the OX40 agonist ivuxolimab. This CDR3 is CAISESRNTGELFF. The CDR3 nucleotides read TGTGCCATCAGTGAGTCCCGTAACACCGGGGAGCTGTTTTTT.